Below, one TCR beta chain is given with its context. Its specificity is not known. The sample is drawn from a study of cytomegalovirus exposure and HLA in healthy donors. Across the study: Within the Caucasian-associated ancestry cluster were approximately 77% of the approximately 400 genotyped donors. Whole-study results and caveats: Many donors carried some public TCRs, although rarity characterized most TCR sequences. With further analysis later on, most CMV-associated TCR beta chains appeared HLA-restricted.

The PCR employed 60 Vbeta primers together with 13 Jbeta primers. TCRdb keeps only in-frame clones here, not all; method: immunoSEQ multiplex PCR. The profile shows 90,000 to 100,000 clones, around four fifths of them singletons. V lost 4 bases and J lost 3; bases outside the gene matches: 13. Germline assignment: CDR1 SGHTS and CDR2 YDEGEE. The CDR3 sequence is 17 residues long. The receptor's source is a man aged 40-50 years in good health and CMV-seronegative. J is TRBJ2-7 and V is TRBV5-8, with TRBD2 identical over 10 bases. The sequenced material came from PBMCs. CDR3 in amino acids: CASSRILRTSGGYEQYF. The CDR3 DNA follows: TGTGCCAGCAGCCGCATCCTCCGGACTAGCGGAGGCTACGAGCAGTACTTC.